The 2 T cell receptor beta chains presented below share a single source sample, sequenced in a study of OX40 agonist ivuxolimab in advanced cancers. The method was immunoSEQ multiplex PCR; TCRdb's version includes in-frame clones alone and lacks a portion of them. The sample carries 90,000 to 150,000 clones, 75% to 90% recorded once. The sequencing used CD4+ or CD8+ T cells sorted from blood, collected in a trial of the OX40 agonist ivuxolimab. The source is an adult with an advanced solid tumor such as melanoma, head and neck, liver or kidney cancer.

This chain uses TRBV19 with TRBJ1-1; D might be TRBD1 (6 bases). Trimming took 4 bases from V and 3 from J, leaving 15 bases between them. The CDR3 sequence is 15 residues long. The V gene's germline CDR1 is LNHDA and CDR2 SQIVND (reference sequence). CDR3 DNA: TGTGCCAGTAGTACCCGGACAGTCGGGGACACTGAAGCTTTCTTT. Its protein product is CASSTRTVGDTEAFF.

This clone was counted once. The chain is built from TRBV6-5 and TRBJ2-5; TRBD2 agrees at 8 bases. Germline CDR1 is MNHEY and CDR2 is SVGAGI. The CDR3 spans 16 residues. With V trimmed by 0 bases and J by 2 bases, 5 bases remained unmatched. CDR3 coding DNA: TGTGCCAGCAGTTACTCGGGTGCGGGGGGTCAAGAGACCCAGTACTTC. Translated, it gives CASSYSGAGGQETQYF.